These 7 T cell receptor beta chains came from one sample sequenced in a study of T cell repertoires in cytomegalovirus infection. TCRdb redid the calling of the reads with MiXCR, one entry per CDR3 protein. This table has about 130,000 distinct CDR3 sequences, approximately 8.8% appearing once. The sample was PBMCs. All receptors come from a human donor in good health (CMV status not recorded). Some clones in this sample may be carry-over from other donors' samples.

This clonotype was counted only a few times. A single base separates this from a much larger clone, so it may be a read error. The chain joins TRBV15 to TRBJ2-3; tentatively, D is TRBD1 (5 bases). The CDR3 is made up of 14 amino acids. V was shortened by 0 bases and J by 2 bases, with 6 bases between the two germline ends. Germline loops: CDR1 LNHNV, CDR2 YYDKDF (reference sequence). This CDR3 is CATSRDGATDTQYF. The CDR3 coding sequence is TGTGCCACCAGCAGAGATGGGGCCACAGATACGCAGTATTTT.

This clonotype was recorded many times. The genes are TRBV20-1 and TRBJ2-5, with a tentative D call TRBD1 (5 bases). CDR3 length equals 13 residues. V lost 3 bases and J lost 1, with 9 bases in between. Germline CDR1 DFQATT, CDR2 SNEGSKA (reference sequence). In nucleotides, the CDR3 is TGCAGTGCTAGGAAGACAGCCCAAGAGACCCAGTACTTC. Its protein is CSARKTAQETQYF.

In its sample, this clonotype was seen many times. The CDR3 sequence is CASSSSGNQPQHF. In DNA, the CDR3 is TGTGCCAGCAGCTCCAGCGGCAATCAGCCCCAGCATTTT. The chain combines TRBV7-2 with TRBJ1-5; no reliable D call. Trimming removed 4 bases from V and 2 bases from J, with 6 bases in between. Germline-derived CDR1 and CDR2 are SGHTA and FQGNSA. This CDR3 contains 13 residues.

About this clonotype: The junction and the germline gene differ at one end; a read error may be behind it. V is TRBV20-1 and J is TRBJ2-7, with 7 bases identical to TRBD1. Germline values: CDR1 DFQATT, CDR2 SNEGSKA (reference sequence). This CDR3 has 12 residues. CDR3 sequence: CSVGDSHYEQYF. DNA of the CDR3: TGTAGTGTAGGGGACAGTCACTACGAGCAGTACTTC.

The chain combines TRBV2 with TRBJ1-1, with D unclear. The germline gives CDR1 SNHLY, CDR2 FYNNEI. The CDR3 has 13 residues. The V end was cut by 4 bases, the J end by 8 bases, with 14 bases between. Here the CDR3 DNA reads TGTGCCAGCAGTGTAGGTATACCCGTCGAAGCTTTCTTT. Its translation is CASSVGIPVEAFF. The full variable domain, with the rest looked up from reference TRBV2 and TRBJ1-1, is EPEVTQTPSHQVTQMGQEVILRCVPISNHLYFYWYRQILGQKVEFLVSFYNNEISEKSEIFDDQFSVERPDGSNFTLKIRSTKLEDSAMYFCASSVGIPVEAFFGQGTRLTVV.

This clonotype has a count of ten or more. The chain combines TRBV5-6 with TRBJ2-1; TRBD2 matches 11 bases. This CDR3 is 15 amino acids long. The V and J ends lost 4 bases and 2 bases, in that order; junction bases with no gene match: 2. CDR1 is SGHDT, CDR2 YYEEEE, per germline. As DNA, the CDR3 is TGTGCCAGCAGCATGACTAGCGGGGCCTACAATGAGCAGTTCTTC. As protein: CASSMTSGAYNEQFF.

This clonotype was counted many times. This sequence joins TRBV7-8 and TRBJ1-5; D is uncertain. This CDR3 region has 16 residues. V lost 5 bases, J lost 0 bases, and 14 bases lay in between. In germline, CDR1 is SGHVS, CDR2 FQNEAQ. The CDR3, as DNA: TGTGCCAGCAGCCCTTCCCCCAGTAATAGCAATCAGCCCCAGCATTTT. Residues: CASSPSPSNSNQPQHF.